This T cell receptor (beta chain) derives from a study of shared clonotypes between healthy human individuals (dated by TCRdb to the early 2020s). Regarding the study in general: The cohort included three men and a couple of women between 18 and 49 years of age. Leukapheresis yielded between about 0.8 and 8.9 billion PBMCs per donor. Libraries were prepared and TCR repertoires were sequenced by different laboratories using diverse techniques, in order to increase sequencing depth and limit assay-specific biases. For each donor, CD4 naive and CD4 memory were each given three plates, CD8 naive was given two plates, and CD8 memory was given one plate. To estimate repertoire size and how much clonotypes are shared between individuals, the study performed deep sequencing of blood TCR repertoires from roughly five healthy adults.

General conclusions and limits of the study: Larger estimated clonotype richness was generally found for naive subsets than for memory subsets. Compared with non-shared clonotypes, clonotypes shared by all four sorted-subset donors had higher generation probabilities. Only blood was sampled, and tissue TCR repertoires likely differ from those in blood. Across four donors, 4.5% to 6.5% of naive CD4, 3.5% of naive CD8, roughly 2.2% of memory CD4, and 0.4% to 0.45% of memory CD8 clonotypes were shared. Based on pairwise subsampling, the degree of clonotype sharing among donors was expected to be affected by sequencing depth. Because the study included a small number of donors, the genetic and exposure-history diversity represented was limited. Even with the large sequencing depth, rarefaction of the sorted-subset datasets indicated that sequencing was incomplete.

CD8 naive samples were CD45RO-negative cells positively selected for CCR7, giving a CD45RA+CCR7+ population that excluded TemRA cells. Healthy HIV-negative adults with no recently reported acute infections or vaccinations were included as donors. Only Caucasian adults living in Nashville, Tennessee, USA were represented among the donors. After blood collection by leukapheresis, PBMCs were isolated using Ficoll-Histopaque density gradient centrifugation and then cryopreserved in the vapor phase of liquid nitrogen. Analytical flow cytometry was used to check the purity and quantity of each magnetically sorted T cell population. Genomic DNA was isolated from each sorted fraction and quantified by UV absorbance on a Nanodrop 2000c. Reading the germline V gene gives CDR1 SGHAT and CDR2 FQNNGV. There are 13 amino acids in the CDR3, from cysteine to phenylalanine inclusive. Here the CDR3 DNA is all that survives: 39 bases in frame from base 1. V drops 6 bases and J drops 8 bases, leaving 13 bases in between.

Using the deep immunoSEQ assay, multiplex PCR amplified TCR CDR3 regions from genomic DNA. For each cell subset, the extracted genomic DNA was distributed evenly across all wells of several immunoSEQ 96-well plates, and each plate served as one replicate. Each replicate PCR for sorted subsets received around 200 ng genomic DNA, equal to roughly 29,000 T cell genomes. The purified libraries were quantified using a Qubit 3.0 fluorometer, sized with a Bioanalyzer 2100, and then quantified again using the KAPA Library Quantification kit. Each immunoSEQ 96-well plate was sequenced on its own single-read 150-cycle Illumina NextSeq 550 flow cell. In the source study's methods: Because only junctional sequences without quality scores were contained in the immunoSEQ output, filtering matching that applied to full-length reads could not be performed. To assign V/J genes and CDR3, sequences were annotated against IMGT germline references using PyIR, a Python wrapper for IgBLAST v1.9. Any read was removed if the V/J assignment was weak (E-value above 1e-6), the CDR3 was missing, or the read contained stop codons, out-of-frame junctions, or ambiguous translated residues. V3J clonotypes were defined as sequences sharing the same inferred V gene, J gene, and CDR3 amino acid sequence. Percentage overlap between repertoires was computed as shared unique clonotypes divided by the size of the smaller repertoire. Repertoire richness was assessed with RTK rarefaction, the Chao1 estimator, and Recon v2.1 estimates of unobserved clonotypes. OLGA was used to compute generation probabilities for all TCRbeta clonotypes that the gDNA method yielded from several donors. The table was pulled from immuneACCESS by TCRdb, which kept in-frame rearrangements only. Such tables lose some clones; where checked, under half of the loss comes from unresolved V genes, and the rest has no known cause. Clonal size and the V and J genes are those of that table, whereas D and trimming came from the DNA. For this sample there are about 2.1 million clones; around 93% appear just once. 1.5% to 2% of the sample goes to the ten largest clones.

With respect to this clone: Its antigen has not been determined. Base qualities are not provided; no much larger clone lies one nucleotide away.

Material: naive CD8+ T cells from PBMCs. Read against the paper, the sample's cell subset or site label means: CD45RA+CCR7+. This receptor chain uses TRBV11-2 and TRBJ2-2; the D segment may tentatively be TRBD1 or TRBD2, each giving 5 matched bases. The receptor was derived from a man aged 18 to 30 in good health. Some clones in this sample may be carry-over from other donors' samples. DNA sequence: TGTGCCAGCAGTACCGCCGGGGCGGGGGAGCTGTTTTTT. Its coded protein is CASSTAGAGELFF.